This T cell receptor beta chain emerged from a study of blood T cells in healthy people across ages. General study findings and limits: With naive T cell percentage, TCR beta diversity showed a strong correlation.

This clonotype came up many times. Antigen specificity is unknown. The authors ran a second PCR of roughly 6 to 11 cycles using a sample-barcoded 5' primer and a J-beta primer mix. The template-switch adaptor was a 5' adaptor with 12 random nucleotides. It tagged each cDNA molecule. Per sample, CDR3-containing paired-end reads numbered at least 2.5 million. Via MiXCR, TCRdb re-called the 5' RACE reads, giving one row per CDR3 protein. Among over 600,000 distinct CDR3 sequences, roughly 50% were seen once, and the ten largest hold 20% to 30%. Germline V gene lookup returns CDR1 MNHEY and CDR2 SVGEGT. V dropped 5 bases and J dropped 7; count of bases not matched to a gene: 9. The length of the CDR3 is 14 residues.

The receptor's source is a man in his forties in good health. The chain has TRBV6-2 or TRBV6-3 and TRBJ2-7, with 9 bases lining up with TRBD2. The specimen sequenced was blood. Written as DNA, the CDR3 is TGTGCCAGCAGTAGCGGGAGGTCCCCCCGGGAGCAGTACTTC. Translating gives CASSSGRSPREQYF.